A selection of T cell receptor beta chains follows, all from one sample in a study of cytomegalovirus exposure and HLA in healthy donors. The repertoire was sequenced with immunoSEQ multiplex PCR; TCRdb's copy has only in-frame clones and lacks some. The sample lists some 160,000 clones, approximately 80% occurring once. Material: PBMCs. The receptor set was obtained from a man aged 60-69 years in good health and CMV-seronegative. CDR3s include the opening cysteine and the closing phenylalanine or tryptophan. A D gene is named only where the DNA matches it firmly. Where a row states a size, it is once, few, many or the class of an expanded clone; other rows omit it.

V gene: TRBV4-3; J gene: TRBJ2-3; clone size: .; D gene: .; CDR3 protein: CASSQEREDTQYF; CDR3 DNA: TGCGCCAGCAGCCAAGAGCGCGAGGATACGCAGTATTTT
V gene: TRBV5-8; J gene: TRBJ1-1; clone size: .; D gene: .; CDR3 protein: CASSFRRQSEAFF; CDR3 DNA: TGTGCCAGCAGCTTTCGTCGACAGTCTGAAGCTTTCTTT
V gene: TRBV6-1; J gene: TRBJ1-5; clone size: few; D gene: TRBD1; CDR3 protein: CASRDRGGQPQHF; CDR3 DNA: TGTGCCAGCCGGGACAGGGGAGGTCAGCCCCAGCATTTT
V gene: TRBV7-8; J gene: TRBJ2-3; clone size: .; D gene: TRBD2; CDR3 protein: CASSRNPGLAGGKDTQYF; CDR3 DNA: TGTGCCAGCAGCCGGAACCCGGGACTAGCGGGAGGTAAAGATACGCAGTATTTT
V gene: TRBV19; J gene: TRBJ1-1; clone size: few; D gene: .; CDR3 protein: CASSILGQNTEAFF; CDR3 DNA: TGTGCCAGTAGTATTCTTGGGCAGAACACTGAAGCTTTCTTT
V gene: TRBV5-1; J gene: TRBJ1-2; clone size: .; D gene: TRBD1; CDR3 protein: CASTPGQGVGGYTF; CDR3 DNA: TGCGCCAGCACGCCGGGACAGGGAGTGGGGGGCTACACCTTC
V gene: TRBV6-1; J gene: TRBJ1-1; clone size: .; D gene: .; CDR3 protein: CASTRGAEVAEAFF; CDR3 DNA: TGTGCCAGCACCCGGGGGGCAGAAGTAGCTGAAGCTTTCTTT
V gene: TRBV5-1; J gene: TRBJ2-1; clone size: once; D gene: TRBD2; CDR3 protein: CASSLQPSGPYNEQFF; CDR3 DNA: TGCGCCAGCAGCTTGCAACCTAGCGGGCCCTACAATGAGCAGTTCTTC
V gene: TRBV5-6; J gene: TRBJ1-2; clone size: few; D gene: .; CDR3 protein: CASSLNSFYGYTF; CDR3 DNA: TGTGCCAGCAGCTTGAACAGTTTCTATGGCTACACCTTC
V gene: TRBV29-1; J gene: TRBJ2-7; clone size: .; D gene: .; CDR3 protein: CSIEVTSYEQYF; CDR3 DNA: TGCAGCATCGAGGTTACCTCCTACGAGCAGTACTTC
V gene: TRBV7-3; J gene: TRBJ1-5; clone size: .; D gene: .; CDR3 protein: CASSPRRTTFASNQPQNF; CDR3 DNA: TGTGCCAGCAGCCCCCGCAGGACTACCTTCGCGAGCAATCAGCCCCAGAATTTT
V gene: TRBV30; J gene: TRBJ2-4; clone size: .; D gene: .; CDR3 protein: CAWTRAGLAKNIQYF; CDR3 DNA: TGTGCCTGGACTAGAGCCGGACTTGCCAAAAACATTCAGTACTTC
V gene: TRBV7-2; J gene: TRBJ1-5; clone size: few; D gene: .; CDR3 protein: CASSRVGGPQHF; CDR3 DNA: TGTGCCAGCAGCCGAGTCGGAGGGCCCCAGCATTTT
V gene: TRBV6-5; J gene: TRBJ1-1; clone size: .; D gene: TRBD1; CDR3 protein: CASRRQGDTEAFF; CDR3 DNA: TGTGCCAGCAGACGACAGGGGGACACTGAAGCTTTCTTT
V gene: TRBV7-9; J gene: TRBJ1-2; clone size: .; D gene: .; CDR3 protein: CASSPGVYGYTF; CDR3 DNA: TGTGCCAGCAGCCCAGGGGTCTATGGCTACACCTTC
V gene: TRBV9; J gene: TRBJ2-1; clone size: .; D gene: .; CDR3 protein: CASSVWEGAYNEQFF; CDR3 DNA: TGTGCCAGCAGCGTATGGGAGGGGGCCTACAATGAGCAGTTCTTC
V gene: TRBV20-1; J gene: TRBJ1-2; clone size: once; D gene: .; CDR3 protein: CSAKDTVGYTF; CDR3 DNA: TGCAGTGCGAAGGACACGGTTGGCTACACCTTC
V gene: TRBV6-5; J gene: TRBJ2-7; clone size: .; D gene: .; CDR3 protein: CASSSYPGEQYF; CDR3 DNA: TGTGCCAGCAGCTCCTACCCGGGGGAGCAGTACTTC
V gene: TRBV7-8; J gene: TRBJ2-7; clone size: few; D gene: .; CDR3 protein: CASSLGRVASYEQYF; CDR3 DNA: TGTGCCAGCAGCTTAGGGAGGGTGGCCTCCTACGAGCAGTACTTC
V gene: TRBV5-1; J gene: TRBJ2-5; clone size: once; D gene: TRBD1; CDR3 protein: CASRGQQETQYF; CDR3 DNA: TGCGCCAGCAGGGGACAGCAAGAGACCCAGTACTTC
V gene: TRBV18; J gene: TRBJ2-7; clone size: few; D gene: .; CDR3 protein: CASSRPTAGSYEQYF; CDR3 DNA: TGTGCCAGCTCCCGGCCGACAGCAGGCTCCTACGAGCAGTACTTC
V gene: TRBV2; J gene: TRBJ1-5; clone size: .; D gene: .; CDR3 protein: CASGQFLGQPQHF; CDR3 DNA: TGTGCCAGCGGACAGTTTTTAGGTCAGCCCCAGCATTTT
V gene: TRBV5-1; J gene: TRBJ1-1; clone size: .; D gene: TRBD1; CDR3 protein: CASSWGTGRGTEAFF; CDR3 DNA: TGCGCCAGCAGCTGGGGGACAGGGAGAGGCACTGAAGCTTTCTTT
V gene: TRBV7-9; J gene: TRBJ2-7; clone size: .; D gene: .; CDR3 protein: CASSLSGLEQYF; CDR3 DNA: TGTGCCAGCAGCTTATCAGGGTTGGAGCAGTACTTC
V gene: TRBV6-1; J gene: TRBJ2-7; clone size: .; D gene: .; CDR3 protein: CASSSRSVSYEQYF; CDR3 DNA: TGTGCCAGCAGTTCCCGCTCAGTCTCCTACGAGCAGTACTTC
V gene: TRBV7-7; J gene: TRBJ2-1; clone size: .; D gene: TRBD2; CDR3 protein: CASSLRPGLSGRGYNEQFF; CDR3 DNA: TGTGCCAGCAGCCTCCGACCGGGGTTAAGCGGGAGGGGCTACAATGAGCAGTTCTTC
V gene: TRBV2; J gene: TRBJ2-1; clone size: .; D gene: .; CDR3 protein: CASSARVPYNEQFF; CDR3 DNA: TGTGCCAGCAGTGCCAGGGTTCCCTACAATGAGCAGTTCTTC
V gene: TRBV19; J gene: TRBJ2-2; clone size: .; D gene: .; CDR3 protein: CASSIGGGAGELFF; CDR3 DNA: TGTGCCAGTAGTATAGGCGGGGGCGCCGGGGAGCTGTTTTTT
V gene: TRBV5-1; J gene: TRBJ2-7; clone size: .; D gene: TRBD2; CDR3 protein: CASSLEELAGGLDEQYF; CDR3 DNA: TGCGCCAGCAGCTTGGAAGAACTAGCGGGGGGACTCGACGAGCAGTACTTC
V gene: TRBV7-7; J gene: TRBJ2-5; clone size: .; D gene: TRBD1; CDR3 protein: CASSSTGGGETQYF; CDR3 DNA: TGTGCCAGCAGCTCCACAGGGGGCGGAGAGACCCAGTACTTC
V gene: TRBV9; J gene: TRBJ2-5; clone size: .; D gene: TRBD2; CDR3 protein: CASSPSLAGLQETQYF; CDR3 DNA: TGTGCCAGCAGCCCCAGCCTAGCGGGACTACAAGAGACCCAGTACTTC
V gene: TRBV2; J gene: TRBJ2-5; clone size: .; D gene: .; CDR3 protein: CASGQETQYF; CDR3 DNA: TGTGCCAGCGGGCAGGAGACCCAGTACTTC
V gene: TRBV2; J gene: TRBJ1-4; clone size: .; D gene: .; CDR3 protein: CASAHPPGPGVEANEKLFF; CDR3 DNA: TGTGCCAGCGCCCACCCCCCGGGCCCCGGGGTTGAGGCTAATGAAAAACTGTTTTTT
V gene: TRBV11-2; J gene: TRBJ1-2; clone size: .; D gene: TRBD1; CDR3 protein: CASSPGQGYGYTF; CDR3 DNA: TGTGCCAGCAGCCCCGGACAGGGGTATGGCTACACCTTC
V gene: TRBV10-2; J gene: TRBJ1-1; clone size: .; D gene: .; CDR3 protein: CASSEAGGNTEAFF; CDR3 DNA: TGCGCCAGCAGTGAGGCGGGAGGGAACACTGAAGCTTTCTTT
V gene: TRBV15; J gene: TRBJ1-1; clone size: .; D gene: .; CDR3 protein: CATSREGAAFF; CDR3 DNA: TGTGCCACCAGCAGAGAAGGGGCCGCTTTCTTT
V gene: TRBV2; J gene: TRBJ2-7; clone size: .; D gene: .; CDR3 protein: CANQTGRSSYEQYF; CDR3 DNA: TGTGCCAACCAGACAGGCAGGAGCTCCTACGAGCAGTACTTC
V gene: TRBV7-8; J gene: TRBJ2-2; clone size: .; D gene: .; CDR3 protein: CASSLATGDYTGELFF; CDR3 DNA: TGTGCCAGCAGCTTAGCGACGGGGGACTACACCGGGGAGCTGTTTTTT
V gene: TRBV29-1; J gene: TRBJ2-7; clone size: .; D gene: TRBD1; CDR3 protein: CSVALTGGPYEQYF; CDR3 DNA: TGCAGCGTTGCTCTGACAGGGGGTCCCTACGAGCAGTACTTC
V gene: TRBV4-1; J gene: TRBJ2-2; clone size: once; D gene: TRBD2; CDR3 protein: CASSQERGALTGELFF; CDR3 DNA: TGCGCCAGCAGCCAAGAGCGGGGGGCCCTCACCGGGGAGCTGTTTTTT
V gene: TRBV5-1; J gene: TRBJ1-5; clone size: .; D gene: TRBD1; CDR3 protein: CASSLGQGTGQPQHF; CDR3 DNA: TGCGCCAGCAGCCTGGGACAGGGAACGGGTCAGCCCCAGCATTTT
V gene: TRBV28; J gene: TRBJ2-6; clone size: .; D gene: .; CDR3 protein: CATYLHGPGANVLTF; CDR3 DNA: TGTGCCACCTACCTCCATGGGCCAGGGGCCAACGTCCTGACTTTC